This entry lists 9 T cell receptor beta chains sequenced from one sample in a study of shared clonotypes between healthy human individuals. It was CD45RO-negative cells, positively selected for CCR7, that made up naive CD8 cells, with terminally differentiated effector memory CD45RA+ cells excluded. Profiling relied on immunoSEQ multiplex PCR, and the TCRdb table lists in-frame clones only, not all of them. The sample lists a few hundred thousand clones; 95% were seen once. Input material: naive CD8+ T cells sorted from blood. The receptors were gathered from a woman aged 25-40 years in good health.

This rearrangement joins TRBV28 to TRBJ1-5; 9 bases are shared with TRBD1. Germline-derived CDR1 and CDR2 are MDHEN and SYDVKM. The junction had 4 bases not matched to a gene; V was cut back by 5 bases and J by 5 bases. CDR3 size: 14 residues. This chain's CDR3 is CASSVGQGYQPQHF. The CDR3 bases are TGTGCCAGCAGTGTGGGACAGGGTTATCAGCCCCAGCATTTT.

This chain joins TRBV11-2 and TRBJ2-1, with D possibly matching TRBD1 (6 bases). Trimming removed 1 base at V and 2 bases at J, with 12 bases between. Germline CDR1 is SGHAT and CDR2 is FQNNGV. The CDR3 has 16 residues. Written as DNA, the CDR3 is TGTGCCAGCAGCTTAGTTGGACAGAACCCCTACAATGAGCAGTTCTTC. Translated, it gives CASSLVGQNPYNEQFF.

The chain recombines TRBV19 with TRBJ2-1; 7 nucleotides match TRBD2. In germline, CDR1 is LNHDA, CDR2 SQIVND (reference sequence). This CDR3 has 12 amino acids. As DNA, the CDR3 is TGTGCGTCTGGCGGGAGAGGCAATGAGCAGTTCTTC. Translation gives CASGGRGNEQFF.

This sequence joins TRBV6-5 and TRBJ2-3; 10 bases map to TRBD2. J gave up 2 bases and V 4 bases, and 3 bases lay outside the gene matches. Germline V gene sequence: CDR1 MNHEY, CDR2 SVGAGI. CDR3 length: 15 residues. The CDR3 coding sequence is TGTGCCAGCAGTTTAGCGGGAGGAACCACAGATACGCAGTATTTT. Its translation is CASSLAGGTTDTQYF.

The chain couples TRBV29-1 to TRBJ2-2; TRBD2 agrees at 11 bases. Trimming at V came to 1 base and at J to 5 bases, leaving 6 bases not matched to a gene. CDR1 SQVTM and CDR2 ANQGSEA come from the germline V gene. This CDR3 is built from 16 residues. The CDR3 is CSVEGTSGSGTGELFF. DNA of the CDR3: TGCAGCGTTGAAGGCACTAGCGGGAGTGGAACCGGGGAGCTGTTTTTT.

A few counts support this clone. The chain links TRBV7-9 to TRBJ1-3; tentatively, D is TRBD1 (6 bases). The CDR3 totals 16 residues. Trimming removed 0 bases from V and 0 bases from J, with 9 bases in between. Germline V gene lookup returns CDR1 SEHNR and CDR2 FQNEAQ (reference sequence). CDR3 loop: CASSLAQGLSGNTIYF. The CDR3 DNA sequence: TGTGCCAGCAGCTTAGCACAGGGACTCTCTGGAAACACCATATATTTT.

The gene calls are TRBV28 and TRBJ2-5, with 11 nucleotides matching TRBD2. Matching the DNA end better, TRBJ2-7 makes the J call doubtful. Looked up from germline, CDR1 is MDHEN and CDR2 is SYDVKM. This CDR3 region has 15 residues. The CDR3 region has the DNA TGTGCCAGCAGTACACCTAGCGGGGGGTTGTACGAGCAGTACTTC. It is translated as CASSTPSGGLYEQYF.

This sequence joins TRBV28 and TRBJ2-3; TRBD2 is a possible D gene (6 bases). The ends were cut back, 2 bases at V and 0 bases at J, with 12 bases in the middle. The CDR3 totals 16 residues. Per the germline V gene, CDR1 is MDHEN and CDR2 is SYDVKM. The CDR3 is CASSLPEGRSTDTQYF. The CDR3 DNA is TGTGCCAGCAGTTTACCGGAGGGCCGGAGCACAGATACGCAGTATTTT.

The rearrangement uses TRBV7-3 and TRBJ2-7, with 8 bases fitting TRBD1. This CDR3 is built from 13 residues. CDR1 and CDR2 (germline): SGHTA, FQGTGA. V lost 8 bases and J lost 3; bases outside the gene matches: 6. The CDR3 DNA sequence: TGTGCCAGCGTCGGACAGGGAAGCTACGAGCAGTACTTC. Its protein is CASVGQGSYEQYF. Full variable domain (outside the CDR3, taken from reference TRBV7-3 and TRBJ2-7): GAGVSQTPSNKVTEKGKYVELRCDPISGHTALYWYRQSLGQGPEFLIYFQGTGAADDSGLPNDRFFAVRPEGSVSTLKIQRTERGDSAVYLCASVGQGSYEQYFGPGTRLTVT.